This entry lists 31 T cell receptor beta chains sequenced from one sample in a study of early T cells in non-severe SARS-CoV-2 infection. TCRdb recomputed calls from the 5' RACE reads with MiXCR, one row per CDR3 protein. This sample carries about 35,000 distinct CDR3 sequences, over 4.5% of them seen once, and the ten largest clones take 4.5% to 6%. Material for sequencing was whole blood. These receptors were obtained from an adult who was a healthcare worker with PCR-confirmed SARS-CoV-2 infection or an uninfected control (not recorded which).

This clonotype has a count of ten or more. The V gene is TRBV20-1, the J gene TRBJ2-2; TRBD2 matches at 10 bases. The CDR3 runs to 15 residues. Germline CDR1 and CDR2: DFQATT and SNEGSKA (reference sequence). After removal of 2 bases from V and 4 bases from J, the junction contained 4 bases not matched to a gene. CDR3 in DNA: TGCAGTGCTAGATCTCCTAGCGGGAGCACCGGGGAGCTGTTTTTT. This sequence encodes CSARSPSGSTGELFF.

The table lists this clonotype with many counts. The CDR3 reads CATSDSWDRGETQYF. CDR3 DNA sequence: TGTGCCACCAGTGATTCTTGGGACAGGGGGGAGACCCAGTACTTC. V gene TRBV24-1 combines with J gene TRBJ2-5; 11 bases map to TRBD1. The V segment lost 2 bases and the J segment 5 bases; nucleotides outside the gene matches: 3. Germline V gene sequence: CDR1 KGHDR, CDR2 SFDVKD. This CDR3 has 15 amino acids.

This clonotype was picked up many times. For the CDR3, the DNA is TGTGCCAGCAGAATTCGGGCGTTGAGGCATCAGCCCCAGCATTTT. This gives the protein CASRIRALRHQPQHF. This chain links TRBV28 with TRBJ1-5; the D is unclear. This CDR3 is 15 amino acids long. V lost 6 bases, J lost 5 bases, and 17 bases lay in between. Germline V gene sequence: CDR1 MDHEN, CDR2 SYDVKM.

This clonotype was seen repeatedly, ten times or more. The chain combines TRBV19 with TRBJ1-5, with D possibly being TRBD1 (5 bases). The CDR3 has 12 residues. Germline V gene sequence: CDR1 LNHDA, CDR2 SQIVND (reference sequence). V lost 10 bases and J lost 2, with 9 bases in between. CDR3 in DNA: TGTGCCACTTCAGGGCGCAATCAGCCCCAGCATTTT. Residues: CATSGRNQPQHF.

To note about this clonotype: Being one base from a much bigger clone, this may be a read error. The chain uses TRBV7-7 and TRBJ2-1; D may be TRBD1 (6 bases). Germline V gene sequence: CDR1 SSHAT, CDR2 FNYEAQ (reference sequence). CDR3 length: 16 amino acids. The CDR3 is CASSATTGNSYYEQFF. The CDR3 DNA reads TGTGCTAGCAGCGCAACTACAGGGAACTCCTACTATGAGCAGTTCTTC.

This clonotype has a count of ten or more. CDR3 DNA sequence: TGTGCCAGCAGTGAAGCCGGACAGCTCTCCTACGAGCAGTACTTC. Translation: CASSEAGQLSYEQYF. This chain joins TRBV2 and TRBJ2-7; D is perhaps TRBD1 (6 bases). CDR1 SNHLY and CDR2 FYNNEI come from the germline V gene. The CDR3 length is 15 residues. The V end lost 0 bases, the J end lost 0 bases, and 9 bases lay between the germline ends.

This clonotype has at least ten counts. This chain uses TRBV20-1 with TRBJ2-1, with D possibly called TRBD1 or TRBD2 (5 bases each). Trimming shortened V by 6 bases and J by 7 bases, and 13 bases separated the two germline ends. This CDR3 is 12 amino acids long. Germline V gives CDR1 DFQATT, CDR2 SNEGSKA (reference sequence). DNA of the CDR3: TGCAGTGCCCTTTCCTGGGGGAATGAGCAGTTCTTC. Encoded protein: CSALSWGNEQFF.

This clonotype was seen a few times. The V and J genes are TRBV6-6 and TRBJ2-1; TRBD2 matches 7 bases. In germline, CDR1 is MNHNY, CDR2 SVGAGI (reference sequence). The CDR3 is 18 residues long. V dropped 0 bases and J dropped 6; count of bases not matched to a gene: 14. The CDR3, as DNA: TGTGCCAGCAGTTACTCTAGTTTTCCGGGACTACCGGGCAATGAGCAGTTCTTC. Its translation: CASSYSSFPGLPGNEQFF.

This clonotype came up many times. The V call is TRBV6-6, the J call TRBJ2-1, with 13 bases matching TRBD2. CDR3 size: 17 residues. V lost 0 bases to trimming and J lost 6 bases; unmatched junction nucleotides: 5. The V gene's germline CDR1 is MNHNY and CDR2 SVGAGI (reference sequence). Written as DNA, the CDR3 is TGTGCCAGCAGTTACTCTACCGGGACTAGCGGGGTCAATGAGCAGTTCTTC. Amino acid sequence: CASSYSTGTSGVNEQFF.

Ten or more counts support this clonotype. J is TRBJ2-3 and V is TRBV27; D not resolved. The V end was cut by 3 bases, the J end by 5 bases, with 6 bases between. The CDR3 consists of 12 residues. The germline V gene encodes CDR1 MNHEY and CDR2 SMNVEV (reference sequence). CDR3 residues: CASSLMGDTQYF. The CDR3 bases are TGTGCCAGCAGTTTGATGGGAGATACGCAGTATTTT.

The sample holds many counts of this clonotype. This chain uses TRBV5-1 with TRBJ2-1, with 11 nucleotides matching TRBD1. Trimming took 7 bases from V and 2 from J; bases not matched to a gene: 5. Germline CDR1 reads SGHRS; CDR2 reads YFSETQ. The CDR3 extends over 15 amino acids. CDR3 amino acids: CASSPDRGPYNEQFF. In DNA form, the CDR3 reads TGCGCCAGCTCACCGGACAGGGGGCCCTACAATGAGCAGTTCTTC. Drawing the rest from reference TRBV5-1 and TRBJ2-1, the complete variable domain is KAGVTQTPRYLIKTRGQQVTLSCSPISGHRSVSWYQQTPGQGLQFLFEYFSETQRNKGNFPGRFSGRQFSNSRSEMNVSTLELGDSALYLCASSPDRGPYNEQFFGPGTRLTVL.

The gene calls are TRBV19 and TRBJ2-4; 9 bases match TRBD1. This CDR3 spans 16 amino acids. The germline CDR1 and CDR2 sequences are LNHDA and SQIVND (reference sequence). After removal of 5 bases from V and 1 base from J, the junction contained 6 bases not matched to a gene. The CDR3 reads CASSLRTGAAKNIQYF. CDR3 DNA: TGTGCCAGTAGTTTGCGGACAGGGGCGGCCAAAAACATTCAGTACTTC.

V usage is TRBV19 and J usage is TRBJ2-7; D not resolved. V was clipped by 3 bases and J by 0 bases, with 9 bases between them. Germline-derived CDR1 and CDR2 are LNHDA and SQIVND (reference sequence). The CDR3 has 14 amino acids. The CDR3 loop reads CASSISRNSYEQYF. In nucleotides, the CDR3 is TGTGCCAGTAGTATTTCCCGGAACTCCTACGAGCAGTACTTC.

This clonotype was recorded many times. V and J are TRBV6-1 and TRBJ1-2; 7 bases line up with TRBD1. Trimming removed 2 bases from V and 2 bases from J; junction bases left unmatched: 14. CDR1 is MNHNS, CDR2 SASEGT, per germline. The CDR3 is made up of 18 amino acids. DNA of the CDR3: TGTGCCAGCAGTGAAAAGGGACAGTCGATATTACCCAACTATGGCTACACCTTC. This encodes CASSEKGQSILPNYGYTF.

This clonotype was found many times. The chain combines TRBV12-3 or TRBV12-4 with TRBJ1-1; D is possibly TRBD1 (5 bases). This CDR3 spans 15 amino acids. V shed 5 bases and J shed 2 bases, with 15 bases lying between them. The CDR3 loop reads CASSRGTGSNTEAFF. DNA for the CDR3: TGTGCCAGCAGTCGCGGAACAGGTTCTAACACTGAAGCTTTCTTT.

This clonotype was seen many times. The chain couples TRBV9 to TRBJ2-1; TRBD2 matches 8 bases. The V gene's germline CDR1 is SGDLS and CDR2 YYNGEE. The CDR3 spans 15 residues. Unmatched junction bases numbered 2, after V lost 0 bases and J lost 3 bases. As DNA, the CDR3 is TGTGCCAGCAGCGTAGGAAGCGGGGGCTACAATGAGCAGTTCTTC. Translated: CASSVGSGGYNEQFF. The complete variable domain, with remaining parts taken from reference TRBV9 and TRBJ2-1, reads DSGVTQTPKHLITATGQRVTLRCSPRSGDLSVYWYQQSLDQGLQFLIQYYNGEERAKGNILERFSAQQFPDLHSELNLSSLELGDSALYFCASSVGSGGYNEQFFGPGTRLTVL.

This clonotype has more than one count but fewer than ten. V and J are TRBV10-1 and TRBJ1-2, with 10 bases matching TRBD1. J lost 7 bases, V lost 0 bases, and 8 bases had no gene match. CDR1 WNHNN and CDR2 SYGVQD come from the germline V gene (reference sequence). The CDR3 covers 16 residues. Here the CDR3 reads CASSESGTGERSGYTF. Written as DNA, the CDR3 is TGCGCCAGCAGTGAGTCCGGGACAGGGGAAAGGAGTGGCTACACCTTC.

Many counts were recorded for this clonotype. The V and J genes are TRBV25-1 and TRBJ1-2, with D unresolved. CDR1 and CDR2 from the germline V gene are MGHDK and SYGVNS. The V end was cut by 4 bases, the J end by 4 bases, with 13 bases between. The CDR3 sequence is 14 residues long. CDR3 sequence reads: CASSAPEVGYGYTF. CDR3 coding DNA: TGTGCCAGCAGTGCCCCAGAAGTCGGCTATGGCTACACCTTC.

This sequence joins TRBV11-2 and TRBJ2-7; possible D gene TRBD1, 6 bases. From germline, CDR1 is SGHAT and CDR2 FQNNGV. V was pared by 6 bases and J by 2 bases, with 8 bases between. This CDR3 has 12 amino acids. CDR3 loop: CASSRTAYEQYF. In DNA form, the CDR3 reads TGTGCCAGCAGTCGGACAGCCTACGAGCAGTACTTC.

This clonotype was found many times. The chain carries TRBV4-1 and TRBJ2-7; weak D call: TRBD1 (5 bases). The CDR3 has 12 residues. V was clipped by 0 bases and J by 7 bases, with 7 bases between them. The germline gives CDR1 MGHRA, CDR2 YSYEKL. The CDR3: CASSQDGAEQYF. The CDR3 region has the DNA TGCGCCAGCAGCCAAGATGGGGCTGAGCAGTACTTC.

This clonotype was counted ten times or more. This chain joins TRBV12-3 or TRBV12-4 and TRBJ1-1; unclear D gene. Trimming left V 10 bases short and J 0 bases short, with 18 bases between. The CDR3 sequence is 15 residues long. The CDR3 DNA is TGTGCCACCGACCTTAGGGTTGGCGTGAACACTGAAGCTTTCTTT. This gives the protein CATDLRVGVNTEAFF.

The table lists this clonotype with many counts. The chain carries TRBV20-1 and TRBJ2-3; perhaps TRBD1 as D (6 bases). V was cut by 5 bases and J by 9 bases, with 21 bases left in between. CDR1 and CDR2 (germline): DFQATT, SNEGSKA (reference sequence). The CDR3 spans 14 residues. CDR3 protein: CSAPRGSEVGTQYF. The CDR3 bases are TGCAGTGCTCCCAGGGGTAGTGAGGTTGGGACGCAGTATTTT.

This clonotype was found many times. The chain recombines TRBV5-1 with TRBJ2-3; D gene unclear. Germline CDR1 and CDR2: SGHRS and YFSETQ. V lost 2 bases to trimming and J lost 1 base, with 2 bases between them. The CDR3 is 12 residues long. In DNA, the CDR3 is TGCGCCAGCAGCTTCGGCACAGATACGCAGTATTTT. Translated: CASSFGTDTQYF.

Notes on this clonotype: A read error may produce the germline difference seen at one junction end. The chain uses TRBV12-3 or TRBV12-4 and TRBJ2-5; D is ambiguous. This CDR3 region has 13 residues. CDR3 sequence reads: CTSSLTYQETQYF. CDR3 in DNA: TGTACCAGCAGTTTAACCTATCAAGAGACCCAGTACTTC.

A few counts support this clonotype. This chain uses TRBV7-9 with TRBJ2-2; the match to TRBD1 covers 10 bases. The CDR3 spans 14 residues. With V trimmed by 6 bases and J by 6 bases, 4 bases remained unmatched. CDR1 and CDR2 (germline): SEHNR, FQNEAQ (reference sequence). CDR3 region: CASRTGTGAGELFF. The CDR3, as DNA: TGTGCCAGCAGAACCGGGACAGGGGCCGGGGAGCTGTTTTTT. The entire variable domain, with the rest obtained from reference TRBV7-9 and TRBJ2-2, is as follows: DTGVSQNPRHKITKRGQNVTFRCDPISEHNRLYWYRQTLGQGPEFLTYFQNEAQLEKSRLLSDRFSAERPKGSFSTLEIQRTEQGDSAMYLCASRTGTGAGELFFGEGSRLTVL.

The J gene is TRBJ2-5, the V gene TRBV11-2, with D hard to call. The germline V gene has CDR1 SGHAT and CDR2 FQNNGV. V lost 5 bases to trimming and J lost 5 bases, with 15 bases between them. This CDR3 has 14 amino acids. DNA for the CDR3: TGTGCCAGCAGCCCGAATGCGGCATCGGAGACCCAGTACTTC. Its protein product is CASSPNAASETQYF.

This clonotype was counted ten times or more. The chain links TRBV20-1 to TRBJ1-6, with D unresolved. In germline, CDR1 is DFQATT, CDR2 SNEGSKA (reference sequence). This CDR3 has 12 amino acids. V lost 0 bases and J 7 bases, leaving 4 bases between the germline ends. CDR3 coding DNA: TGCAGTGCTAGAGATCCAAATTCACCCCTCCACTTT. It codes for CSARDPNSPLHF.

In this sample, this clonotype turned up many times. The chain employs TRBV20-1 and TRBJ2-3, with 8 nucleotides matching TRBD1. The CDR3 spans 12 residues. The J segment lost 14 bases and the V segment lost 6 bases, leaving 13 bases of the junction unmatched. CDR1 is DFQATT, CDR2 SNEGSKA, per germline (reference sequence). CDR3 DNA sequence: TGCAGTGCCCCGGACAGGGTGGGTTTGCCGTATTTT. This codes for CSAPDRVGLPYF.

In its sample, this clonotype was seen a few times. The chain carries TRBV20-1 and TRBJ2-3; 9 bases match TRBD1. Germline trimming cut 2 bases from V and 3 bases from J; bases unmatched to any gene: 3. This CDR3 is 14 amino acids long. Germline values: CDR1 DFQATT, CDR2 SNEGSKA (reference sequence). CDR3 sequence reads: CSARRQGVTDTQYF. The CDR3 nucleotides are TGCAGTGCTAGAAGACAGGGGGTAACAGATACGCAGTATTTT.

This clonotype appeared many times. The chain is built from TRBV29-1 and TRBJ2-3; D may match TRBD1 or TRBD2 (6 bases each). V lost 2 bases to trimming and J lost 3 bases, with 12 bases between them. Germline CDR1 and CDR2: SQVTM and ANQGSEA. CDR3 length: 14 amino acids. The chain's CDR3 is CSVEMGGTTDTQYF. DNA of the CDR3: TGCAGCGTTGAAATGGGGGGCACGACAGATACGCAGTATTTT.

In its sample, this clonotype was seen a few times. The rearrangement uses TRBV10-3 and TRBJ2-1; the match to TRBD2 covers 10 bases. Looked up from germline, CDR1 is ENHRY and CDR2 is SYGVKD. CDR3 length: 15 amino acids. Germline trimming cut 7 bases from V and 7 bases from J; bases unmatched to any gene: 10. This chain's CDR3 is CAIKGLAPSLNEQFF. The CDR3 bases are TGTGCCATCAAGGGACTAGCGCCTTCTTTGAATGAGCAGTTCTTC.